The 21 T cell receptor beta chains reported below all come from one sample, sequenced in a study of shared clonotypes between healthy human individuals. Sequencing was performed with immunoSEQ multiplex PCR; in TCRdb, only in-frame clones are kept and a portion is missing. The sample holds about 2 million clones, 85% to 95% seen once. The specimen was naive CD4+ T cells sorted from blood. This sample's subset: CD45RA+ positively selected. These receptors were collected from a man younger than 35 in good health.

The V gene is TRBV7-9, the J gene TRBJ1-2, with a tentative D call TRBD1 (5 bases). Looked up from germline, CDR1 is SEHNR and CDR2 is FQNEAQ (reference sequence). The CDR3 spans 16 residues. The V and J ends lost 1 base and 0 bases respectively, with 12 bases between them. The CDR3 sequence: CASSLGQGNANYGYTF. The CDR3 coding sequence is TGTGCCAGCAGCTTAGGGCAGGGCAATGCTAACTATGGCTACACCTTC.

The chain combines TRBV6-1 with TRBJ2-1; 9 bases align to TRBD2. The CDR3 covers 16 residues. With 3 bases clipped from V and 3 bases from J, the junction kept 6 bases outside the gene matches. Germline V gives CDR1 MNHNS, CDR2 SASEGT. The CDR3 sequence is CASSDHPSGVYNEQFF. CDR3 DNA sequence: TGTGCCAGCAGTGATCATCCTAGCGGGGTCTACAATGAGCAGTTCTTC.

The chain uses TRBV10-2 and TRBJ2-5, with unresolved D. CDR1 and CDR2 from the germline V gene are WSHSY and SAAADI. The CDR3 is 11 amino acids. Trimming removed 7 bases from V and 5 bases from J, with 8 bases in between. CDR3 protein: CASTFRETQYF. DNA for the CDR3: TGCGCCAGCACGTTTCGGGAGACCCAGTACTTC.

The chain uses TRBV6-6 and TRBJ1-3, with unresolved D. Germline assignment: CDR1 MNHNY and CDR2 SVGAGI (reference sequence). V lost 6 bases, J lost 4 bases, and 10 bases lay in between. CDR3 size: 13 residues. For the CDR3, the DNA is TGTGCCAGCAGCTCGAGACAAGGAAACACCATATATTTT. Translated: CASSSRQGNTIYF.

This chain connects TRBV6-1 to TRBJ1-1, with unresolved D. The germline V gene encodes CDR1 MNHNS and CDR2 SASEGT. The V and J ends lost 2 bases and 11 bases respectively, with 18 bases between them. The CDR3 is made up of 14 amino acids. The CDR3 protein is CASSEIRRTTNAFF. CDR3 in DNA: TGTGCCAGCAGTGAAATCAGGCGGACCACCAACGCTTTCTTT.

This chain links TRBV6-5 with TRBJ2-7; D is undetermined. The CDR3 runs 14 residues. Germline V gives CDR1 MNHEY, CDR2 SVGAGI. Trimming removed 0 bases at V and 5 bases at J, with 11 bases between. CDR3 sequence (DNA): TGTGCCAGCAGTTACTCGTTAAGTTCCCACGAGCAGTACTTC. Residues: CASSYSLSSHEQYF.

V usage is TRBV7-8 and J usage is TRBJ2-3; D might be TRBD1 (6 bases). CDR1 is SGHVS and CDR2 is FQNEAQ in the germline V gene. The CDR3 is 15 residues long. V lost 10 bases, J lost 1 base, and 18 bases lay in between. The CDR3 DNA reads TGTGCCACCTCCCAGGGGAGTCTGGGCACAGATACGCAGTATTTT. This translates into CATSQGSLGTDTQYF.

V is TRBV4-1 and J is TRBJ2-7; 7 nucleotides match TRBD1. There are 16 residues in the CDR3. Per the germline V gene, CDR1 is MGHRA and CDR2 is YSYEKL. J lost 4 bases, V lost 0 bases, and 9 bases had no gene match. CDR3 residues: CASSQDIGTGDYEQYF. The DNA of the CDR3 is TGCGCCAGCAGCCAAGATATCGGTACAGGGGATTACGAGCAGTACTTC.

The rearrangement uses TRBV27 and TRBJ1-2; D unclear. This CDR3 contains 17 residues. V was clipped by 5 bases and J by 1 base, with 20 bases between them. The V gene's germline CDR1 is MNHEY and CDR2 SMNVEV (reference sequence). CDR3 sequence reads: CASSPSGNSLVNYGYTF. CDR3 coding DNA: TGTGCCAGCAGTCCCTCGGGGAACTCTCTGGTTAACTATGGCTACACCTTC.

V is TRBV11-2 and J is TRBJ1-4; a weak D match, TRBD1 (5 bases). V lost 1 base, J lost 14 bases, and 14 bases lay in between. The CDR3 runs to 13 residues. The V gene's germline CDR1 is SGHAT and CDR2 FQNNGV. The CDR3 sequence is CASSLGHPGTLFF. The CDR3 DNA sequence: TGTGCCAGCAGCTTAGGTCACCCAGGGACTCTGTTTTTT. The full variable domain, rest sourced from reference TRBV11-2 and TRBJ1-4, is EAGVAQSPRYKIIEKRQSVAFWCNPISGHATLYWYQQILGQGPKLLIQFQNNGVVDDSQLPKDRFSAERLKGVDSTLKIQPAKLEDSAVYLCASSLGHPGTLFFGSGTQLSVL.

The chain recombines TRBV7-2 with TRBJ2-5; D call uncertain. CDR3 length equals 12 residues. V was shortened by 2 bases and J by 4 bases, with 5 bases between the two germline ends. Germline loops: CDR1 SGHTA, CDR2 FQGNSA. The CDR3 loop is CASSLNVETQYF. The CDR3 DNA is TGTGCCAGCAGCTTAAATGTAGAGACCCAGTACTTC.

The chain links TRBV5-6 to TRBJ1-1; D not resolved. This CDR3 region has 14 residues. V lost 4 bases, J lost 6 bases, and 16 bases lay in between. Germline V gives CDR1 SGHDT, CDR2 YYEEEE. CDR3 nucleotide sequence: TGTGCCAGCAGCCCGAGACCCTCCGGGGCTGAAGCTTTCTTT. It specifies CASSPRPSGAEAFF.

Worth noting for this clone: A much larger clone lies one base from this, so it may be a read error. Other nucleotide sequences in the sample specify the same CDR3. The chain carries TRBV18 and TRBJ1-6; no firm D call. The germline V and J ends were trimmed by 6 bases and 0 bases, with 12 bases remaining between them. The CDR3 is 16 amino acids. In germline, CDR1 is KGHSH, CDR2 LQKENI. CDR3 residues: CASSPRGSSYNSPLHF. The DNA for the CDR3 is TGTGCCAGCTCGCCGAGAGGGAGCTCCTATAATTCACCCCTCCACTTT. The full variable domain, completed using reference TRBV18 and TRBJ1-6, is NAGVMQNPRHLVRRRGQEARLRCSPMKGHSHVYWYRQLPEEGLKFMVYLQKENIIDESGMPKERFSAEFPKEGPSILRIQQVVRGDSAAYFCASSPRGSSYNSPLHFGNGTRLTVT.

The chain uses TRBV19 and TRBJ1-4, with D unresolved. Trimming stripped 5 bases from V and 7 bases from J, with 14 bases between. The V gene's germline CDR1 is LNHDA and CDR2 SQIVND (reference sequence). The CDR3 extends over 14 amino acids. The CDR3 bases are TGTGCCAGTAGTCTAGGTAAAGGTAGTGAAAAACTGTTTTTT. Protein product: CASSLGKGSEKLFF.

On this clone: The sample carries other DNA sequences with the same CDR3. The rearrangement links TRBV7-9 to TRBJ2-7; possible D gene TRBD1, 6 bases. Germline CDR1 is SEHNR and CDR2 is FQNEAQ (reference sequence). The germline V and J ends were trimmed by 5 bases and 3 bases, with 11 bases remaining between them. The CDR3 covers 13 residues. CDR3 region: CASSLAQGYEQYF. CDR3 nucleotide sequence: TGTGCCAGCAGCCTCGCACAGGGCTACGAGCAGTACTTC.

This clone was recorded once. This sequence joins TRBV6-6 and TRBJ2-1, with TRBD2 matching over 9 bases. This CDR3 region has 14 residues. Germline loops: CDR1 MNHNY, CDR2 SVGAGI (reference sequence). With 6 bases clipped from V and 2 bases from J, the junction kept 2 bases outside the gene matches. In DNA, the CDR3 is TGTGCCAGCAGACCTAGCGGGACCTACAATGAGCAGTTCTTC. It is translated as CASRPSGTYNEQFF.

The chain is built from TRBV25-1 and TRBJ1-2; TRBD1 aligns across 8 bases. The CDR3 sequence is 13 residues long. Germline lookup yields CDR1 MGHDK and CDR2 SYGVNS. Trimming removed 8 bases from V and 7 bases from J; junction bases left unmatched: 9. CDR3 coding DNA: TGTGCCAGCTCGGAGGGACAGGCTTCTGGCTACACCTTC. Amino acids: CASSEGQASGYTF.

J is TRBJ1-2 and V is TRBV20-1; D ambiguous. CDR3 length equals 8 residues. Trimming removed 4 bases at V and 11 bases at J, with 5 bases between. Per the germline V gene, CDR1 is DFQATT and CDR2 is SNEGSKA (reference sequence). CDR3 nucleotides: TGCAGTGCTAAAGGGTACACCTTC. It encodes CSAKGYTF.

The CDR3 nucleotides are TGTGCCAGTAGTATAGCCCCCGCCGCCGCAAGCTACGAGCAGTACTTC. Translating it yields CASSIAPAAASYEQYF. The rearrangement links TRBV19 to TRBJ2-7, with D unresolved. The V end lost 1 base, the J end lost 3 bases, and 16 bases lay between the germline ends. The length of the CDR3 is 16 residues. Germline lookup yields CDR1 LNHDA and CDR2 SQIVND (reference sequence).

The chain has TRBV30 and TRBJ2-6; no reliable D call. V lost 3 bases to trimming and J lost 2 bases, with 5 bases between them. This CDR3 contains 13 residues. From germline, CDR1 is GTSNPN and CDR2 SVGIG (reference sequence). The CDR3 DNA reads TGTGCCTGGAGGCGCCCTGGGGCCAACGTCCTGACTTTC. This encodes CAWRRPGANVLTF.

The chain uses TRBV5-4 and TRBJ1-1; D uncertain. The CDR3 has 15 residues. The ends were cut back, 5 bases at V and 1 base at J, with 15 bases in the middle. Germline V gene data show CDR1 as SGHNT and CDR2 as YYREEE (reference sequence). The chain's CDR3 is CASSELRTPNTEAFF. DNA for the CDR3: TGTGCCAGCAGTGAGTTACGGACGCCGAACACTGAAGCTTTCTTT.